The 14 T cell receptor beta chains reported below all come from one sample, sequenced in a study of blood T cell repertoires in COVID-19. Sequenced by immunoSEQ multiplex PCR; TCRdb stores in-frame clones only, minus some. The table has 250,000 to 350,000 clones, roughly nine tenths seen once; the top ten hold 2.2%. The sequenced sample consisted of peripheral blood. All receptors derive from a woman between 45 and 60 years old who had recovered from COVID-19.

This clone has more than one count but fewer than ten. The chain has TRBV28 and TRBJ1-2, with 7 bases that match TRBD1. Germline V gives CDR1 MDHEN, CDR2 SYDVKM. The junction had 20 bases not matched to a gene; V was cut back by 1 base and J by 6 bases. This CDR3 has 19 amino acids. As DNA, the CDR3 is TGTGCCAGCAGTTTATCTCGTTTCCATCCAGGACAGGTGGTCCATGGCTACACCTTC. This codes for CASSLSRFHPGQVVHGYTF.

This rearrangement joins TRBV18 to TRBJ1-2; maybe TRBD1 (6 bases). The CDR3 length is 12 residues. Trimming pared 4 bases from V and 7 bases from J, leaving 10 bases between. CDR1 KGHSH and CDR2 LQKENI come from the germline V gene. CDR3 nucleotide sequence: TGTGCCAGCTCACAACCCAGGGGTGGCTACACCTTC. Its translation: CASSQPRGGYTF.

This chain links TRBV6-6 with TRBJ2-7; 7 nucleotides line up with TRBD1. Germline V CDR1 and CDR2: MNHNY, SVGAGI (reference sequence). The CDR3 length is 14 residues. The junction had 1 base not matched to a gene; V was cut back by 1 base and J by 1 base. DNA for the CDR3: TGTGCCAGCAGTTACTTCAGGGGGTCCTACGAGCAGTACTTC. Translating gives CASSYFRGSYEQYF.

V is TRBV4-1 and J is TRBJ1-1; 9 nucleotides match TRBD1. The germline V gene encodes CDR1 MGHRA and CDR2 YSYEKL. This CDR3 contains 13 residues. The V segment lost 3 bases and the J segment 11 bases; nucleotides outside the gene matches: 7. The CDR3 DNA reads as TGCGCCAGCAGCCATCCCGGGACAGGGTTTGCTTTCTTT. It specifies CASSHPGTGFAFF.

The gene calls are TRBV28 and TRBJ1-2, with 10 bases matching TRBD1. V was clipped by 7 bases and J by 8 bases; unmatched bases: 10. Germline CDR1 MDHEN, CDR2 SYDVKM. The CDR3 runs 14 residues. Written as DNA, the CDR3 is TGTGCCAGCACCTGGGGGACAGGGGTAGTAGGCTACACCTTC. This translates into CASTWGTGVVGYTF.

The CDR3 nucleotides read TGTGCCAGCAGTTTATCGGTCCAGGCCAGGGGGCTCACCTTC. Translating gives CASSLSVQARGLTF. The chain is built from TRBV27 and TRBJ1-2; 8 bases match TRBD1. The CDR3 is 14 amino acids. After removal of 0 bases from V and 13 bases from J, the junction contained 10 bases not matched to a gene. CDR1 and CDR2 (germline): MNHEY, SMNVEV (reference sequence).

CDR3 loop: CASTTFRGETQYF. The CDR3 bases are TGTGCCAGCACCACATTCCGTGGAGAGACCCAGTACTTC. The chain combines TRBV2 with TRBJ2-5; no definite D call. This CDR3 has 13 amino acids. CDR1 SNHLY and CDR2 FYNNEI come from the germline V gene. The V and J ends lost 7 bases and 4 bases respectively, with 13 bases between them.

The rearrangement uses TRBV10-3 and TRBJ1-5, with TRBD1 matching over 11 bases. Per the germline V gene, CDR1 is ENHRY and CDR2 is SYGVKD. The CDR3 contains 19 residues. V lost 2 bases, J lost 0 bases, and 9 bases stayed unmatched. The CDR3 reads CAISEPSSGTGGSNQPQHF. CDR3 nucleotides: TGTGCCATCAGTGAGCCGAGTTCCGGGACAGGGGGTAGCAATCAGCCCCAGCATTTT.

The gene calls are TRBV10-3 and TRBJ2-2; weak D call: TRBD1 (5 bases). The germline gives CDR1 ENHRY, CDR2 SYGVKD. Trimming stripped 4 bases from V and 4 bases from J, with 16 bases between. The CDR3 spans 16 residues. CDR3 sequence: CAISVLGQGSTGELFF. The DNA of the CDR3 is TGTGCCATCAGTGTTTTGGGGCAGGGAAGCACCGGGGAGCTGTTTTTT.

The V and J genes are TRBV14 and TRBJ2-5; D might be TRBD1 (5 bases). V lost 4 bases and J lost 5, with 14 bases in between. Germline loops: CDR1 SGHDN, CDR2 FVKESK. This CDR3 spans 14 amino acids. CDR3 region: CASSRRGGAETQYF. The CDR3 DNA sequence: TGTGCCAGCAGCCGTAGGGGTGGCGCGGAGACCCAGTACTTC.

This clone was observed a single time. This sequence joins TRBV6-2 or TRBV6-3 and TRBJ2-7, with D hard to call. Per germline, CDR1 MNHEY and CDR2 SVGEGT. The CDR3 extends over 12 amino acids. The germline V and J ends were trimmed by 2 bases and 5 bases, with 7 bases remaining between them. The CDR3 bases are TGTGCCAGCAGTTACCAGATCCACGAGCAGTACTTC. It codes for CASSYQIHEQYF.

The V and J genes are TRBV5-4 and TRBJ2-7; the match to TRBD2 covers 8 bases. Trimming cost V 3 bases and J 0 bases; bases outside gene matches: 5. CDR1 SGHNT and CDR2 YYREEE come from the germline V gene (reference sequence). The CDR3 contains 15 residues. CDR3 bases: TGTGCCAGCAGCTCCTCCGGACTAGCCTCCTACGAGCAGTACTTC. Translated, it gives CASSSSGLASYEQYF.

This clone was seen just once. This chain links TRBV28 with TRBJ2-7; TRBD2 matches at 10 bases. V gave up 3 bases and J gave up 6 bases; unmatched junction bases: 5. In germline, CDR1 is MDHEN, CDR2 SYDVKM. This CDR3 is built from 14 residues. This chain's CDR3 is CASSFLAGDSEQYF. The DNA of the CDR3 is TGTGCCAGCAGTTTTCTAGCGGGAGACAGCGAGCAGTACTTC.

The V gene is TRBV7-2, the J gene TRBJ2-2, with 8 bases aligning to TRBD2. With 2 bases clipped from V and 4 bases from J, the junction kept 3 bases outside the gene matches. Germline CDR1 reads SGHTA; CDR2 reads FQGNSA. The CDR3 is 15 residues long. CDR3 in amino acids: CASSLQRGGTGELFF. CDR3 coding DNA: TGTGCCAGCAGCTTACAACGGGGGGGCACCGGGGAGCTGTTTTTT.